The 3 T cell receptor beta chains below all came from one sample that was sequenced in a study of T cells in Graves' hyperthyroidism and ophthalmopathy. Amplification targeted TCR beta CDR3 regions from RNA transcripts. A set of HTBI primers served as the primers for a first-round RT-PCR of the TCR CDR3. A single record per CDR3 protein comes from TCRdb applying MiXCR to the multiplex PCR reads. Here the sample spans 300,000 to 400,000 distinct CDR3 sequences, approximately 15% being singletons. The sequenced material came from blood. These TCRs come from a woman aged 25-40 years with Graves' hyperthyroidism.

The V gene is TRBV30, the J gene TRBJ2-4; D unresolved. The V and J ends lost 0 bases and 8 bases respectively, with 11 bases between them. This CDR3 has 13 amino acids. CDR1 and CDR2 from the germline V gene are GTSNPN and SVGIG (reference sequence). The CDR3 here is CAWSVRGVDIQYF. The CDR3 DNA reads TGTGCCTGGAGTGTACGAGGCGTCGACATTCAGTACTTC.

The chain couples TRBV29-1 to TRBJ1-3, with D uncertain. Germline loops: CDR1 SQVTM, CDR2 ANQGSEA. V was shortened by 2 bases and J by 4 bases, with 3 bases between the two germline ends. CDR3 length: 11 residues. CDR3 region: CSVERGNTIYF. Here the CDR3 DNA reads TGCAGCGTTGAAAGGGGAAACACCATATATTTT.

The chain has TRBV19 and TRBJ2-3; unclear D gene. The V end was cut by 3 bases, the J end by 2 bases, with 12 bases between. CDR1 and CDR2 (germline): LNHDA, SQIVND (reference sequence). This CDR3 region has 15 residues. CDR3 residues: CASSIWQQDTDTQYF. CDR3 sequence (DNA): TGTGCCAGTAGTATTTGGCAGCAGGACACAGATACGCAGTATTTT.